The present entry profiles one T cell receptor beta chain with its context. CDR3 length: 14 residues. V was pared by 0 bases and J by 2 bases, with 8 bases between. Germline values: CDR1 SGHRS, CDR2 YFSETQ. This entry comes from a study of PD-L1 blockade in urothelial cancer. Repertoires were generated with immunoSEQ multiplex PCR, while TCRdb's copy carries only in-frame clones and drops some. This sample carries more than 30,000 clones, around 88% of them seen once, and the ten largest clones take around 1.8%. The source is a man aged 55 to 70 with urothelial cancer. The V and J genes are TRBV5-1 and TRBJ1-1; D ambiguous. Material: PBMCs, obtained around atezolizumab (anti-PD-L1) treatment. The DNA of the CDR3 is TGCGCCAGCAGCTTGGAGTTAGAAAACACTGAAGCTTTCTTT. Residues: CASSLELENTEAFF.